Given below is one T cell receptor beta chain in context. The antigen is undetermined. The data originate from a study of cytomegalovirus exposure and HLA in healthy donors. Study results and limitations: A missense variant in DCLRE1C was later tied to TCR beta V- and J-gene trimming. According to an earlier analysis, most TCR beta V segments yielded productive rearrangements about 90% or about 30% of the time. There were several of the most significant clusters that appeared linked to common viral pathogens in a later analysis.

Primers: 60 Vbeta forward and 13 Jbeta reverse. Assay: immunoSEQ multiplex PCR; the TCRdb copy retains only in-frame clones and omits some. Among 180,000 or so clones, roughly 8.7% were seen once, and the ten largest hold approximately 1.4%. The specimen sequenced was PBMCs. The receptor was derived from a woman in her thirties in good health and CMV-seropositive.

CDR3 residues: CASSLWRGGNIQYF. The CDR3 DNA reads as TGTGCCAGCAGCTTGTGGAGGGGAGGAAACATTCAGTACTTC. The genes are TRBV11-2 and TRBJ2-4; maybe TRBD2 (6 bases). Germline CDR1 is SGHAT and CDR2 is FQNNGV. This CDR3 contains 14 residues. V gave up 3 bases and J gave up 6 bases, with 12 bases separating them. Supplemented by reference TRBV11-2 and TRBJ2-4, the full variable domain reads EAGVAQSPRYKIIEKRQSVAFWCNPISGHATLYWYQQILGQGPKLLIQFQNNGVVDDSQLPKDRFSAERLKGVDSTLKIQPAKLEDSAVYLCASSLWRGGNIQYFGAGTRLSVL.